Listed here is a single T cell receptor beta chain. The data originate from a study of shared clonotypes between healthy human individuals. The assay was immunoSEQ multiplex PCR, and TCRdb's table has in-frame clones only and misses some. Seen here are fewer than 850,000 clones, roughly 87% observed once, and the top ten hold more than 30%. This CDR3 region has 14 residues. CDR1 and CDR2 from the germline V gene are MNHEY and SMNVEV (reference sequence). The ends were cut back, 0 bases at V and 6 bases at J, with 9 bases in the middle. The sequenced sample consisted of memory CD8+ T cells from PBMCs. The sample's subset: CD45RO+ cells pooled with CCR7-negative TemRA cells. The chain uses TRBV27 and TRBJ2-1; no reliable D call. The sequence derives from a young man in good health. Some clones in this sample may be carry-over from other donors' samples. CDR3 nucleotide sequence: TGTGCCAGCAGTTTATCGGGGAAGAGCAATGAGCAGTTCTTC. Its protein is CASSLSGKSNEQFF.